These 5 T cell receptor beta chains were all obtained from the same sample, sequenced in a study of T-cell memory formation after mild COVID-19. MiXCR, applied by TCRdb to the 5' RACE reads, yields one record per CDR3 protein. Of more than 100,000 distinct CDR3 sequences listed, approximately 5.9% are singletons. The sequenced material came from PBMCs or a T cell subset sorted from them (not recorded which). The receptors derive from an adult woman who had mild COVID-19 (a few samples of this study predate the infection). Cell type and time point are not known.

This clonotype was seen a few times. V is TRBV5-1 and J is TRBJ2-6; weak D call: TRBD2 (5 bases). CDR1 and CDR2 (germline): SGHRS, YFSETQ. This CDR3 is built from 15 residues. The ends were cut back, 0 bases at V and 3 bases at J, with 7 bases in the middle. The CDR3 here is CASSLEGSGANVLTF. In DNA, the CDR3 is TGCGCCAGCAGCTTGGAAGGGAGTGGGGCCAACGTCCTGACTTTC.

This clonotype was found many times. The chain links TRBV12-5 to TRBJ2-7; TRBD2 might be the D (7 bases). The V and J ends lost 1 base and 4 bases respectively, with 14 bases between them. Germline loops: CDR1 LGHNT, CDR2 FRNRAP. The CDR3 spans 15 residues. The CDR3, as DNA: TGTGCTAGTGGTTTGGCCCTCGGGGGGCCGTACGAGCAGTACTTC. Protein product: CASGLALGGPYEQYF.

This clonotype has at least ten counts. The CDR3 DNA sequence: TGTGCCAGCAGCCTGGGCCTGGAGGAGCAGTACTTC. Its translation is CASSLGLEEQYF. The genes are TRBV7-9 and TRBJ2-7; D not certain. V was clipped by 5 bases and J by 7 bases, with 12 bases between them. The germline V gene has CDR1 SEHNR and CDR2 FQNEAQ (reference sequence). The CDR3 runs 12 residues.

This clonotype was recorded a few times. The chain employs TRBV7-7 and TRBJ2-5, with 8 bases aligning to TRBD2. V gave up 1 base and J gave up 3 bases; unmatched junction bases: 7. CDR1 is SSHAT and CDR2 is FNYEAQ in the germline V gene (reference sequence). CDR3 length: 16 amino acids. CDR3 in amino acids: CASSLGASGSKETQYF. In DNA form, the CDR3 reads TGTGCCAGCAGCTTAGGGGCTAGCGGGTCAAAAGAGACCCAGTACTTC.

Only a few counts were recorded for this clonotype. V is TRBV30 and J is TRBJ1-6; D gene unclear. V was clipped by 3 bases and J by 2 bases, with 8 bases between them. CDR1 is GTSNPN and CDR2 is SVGIG in the germline V gene (reference sequence). The CDR3 totals 14 residues. CDR3 region: CAWRSPTYNSPLHF. The DNA for the CDR3 is TGTGCCTGGAGATCCCCGACCTATAATTCACCCCTCCACTTT.